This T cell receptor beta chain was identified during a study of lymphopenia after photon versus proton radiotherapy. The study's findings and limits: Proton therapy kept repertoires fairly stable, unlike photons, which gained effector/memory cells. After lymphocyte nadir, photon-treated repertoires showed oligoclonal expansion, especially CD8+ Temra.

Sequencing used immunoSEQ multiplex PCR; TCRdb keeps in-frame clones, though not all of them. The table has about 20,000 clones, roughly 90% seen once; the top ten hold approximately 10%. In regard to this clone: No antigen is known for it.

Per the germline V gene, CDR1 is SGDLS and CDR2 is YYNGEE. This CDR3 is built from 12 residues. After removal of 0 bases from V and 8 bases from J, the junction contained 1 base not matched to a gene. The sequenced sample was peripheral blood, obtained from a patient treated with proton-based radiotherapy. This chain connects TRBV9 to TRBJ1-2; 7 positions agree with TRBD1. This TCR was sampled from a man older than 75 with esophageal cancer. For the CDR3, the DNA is TGTGCCAGCAGCGTAGGGGACAGAGGCTACACCTTC. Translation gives CASSVGDRGYTF. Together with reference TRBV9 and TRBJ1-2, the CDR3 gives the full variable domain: DSGVTQTPKHLITATGQRVTLRCSPRSGDLSVYWYQQSLDQGLQFLIQYYNGEERAKGNILERFSAQQFPDLHSELNLSSLELGDSALYFCASSVGDRGYTFGSGTRLTVV.